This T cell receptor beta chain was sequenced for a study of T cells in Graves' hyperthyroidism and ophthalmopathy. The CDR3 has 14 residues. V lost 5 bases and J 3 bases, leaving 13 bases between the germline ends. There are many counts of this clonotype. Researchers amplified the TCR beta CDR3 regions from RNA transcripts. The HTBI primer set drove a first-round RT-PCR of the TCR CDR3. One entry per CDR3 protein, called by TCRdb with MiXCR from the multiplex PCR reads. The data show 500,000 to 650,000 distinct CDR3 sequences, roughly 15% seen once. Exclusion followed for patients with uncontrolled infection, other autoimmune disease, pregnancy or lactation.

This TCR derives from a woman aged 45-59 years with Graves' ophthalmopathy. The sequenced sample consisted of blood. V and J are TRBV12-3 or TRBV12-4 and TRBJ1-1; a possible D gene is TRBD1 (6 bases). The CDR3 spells CASSPTGHDTEAFF. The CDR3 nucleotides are TGTGCCAGCAGTCCTACAGGGCACGACACTGAAGCTTTCTTT.